The clone carrying this TCR beta chain was detected only a few times. Antigen: not known. The data originate from a study of T cell repertoires in cytomegalovirus infection. Study-level information: Shared public TCR beta signatures pointed to both CMV infection and a matching HLA type.

V was trimmed by 6 bases and J by 6 bases, leaving 15 bases between them. Germline values: CDR1 MDHEN, CDR2 SYDVKM. The CDR3 is 14 amino acids. One entry per CDR3 protein results from TCRdb running MiXCR on the reads. This table holds under 850,000 distinct CDR3 sequences, less than 40% found once. General observations from the study: HLA-C-restricted CMV clonotypes gave the most frequent clonotype in two of eight donors. The cumulative frequency of public TCR beta families distinguished individuals who carried CMV together with the relevant HLA.

V is TRBV28 and J is TRBJ1-5; D gene unclear. The sample consisted of PBMCs. The sequence was obtained from a human donor in good health (CMV status not recorded). Some clones in this sample may be carry-over from other donors' samples. The DNA for the CDR3 is TGTGCCAGCAGCCTGTCCTACTTGGGTCAGCCCCAGCATTTT. It encodes CASSLSYLGQPQHF.